This T cell receptor beta chain stems from a study of shared clonotypes between healthy human individuals. Produced via immunoSEQ multiplex PCR; TCRdb's table is partial and in-frame only. The profile shows approximately 620,000 clones, around 97% of them singletons. Every donor, a Caucasian adult, lived in Nashville, Tennessee. A split of CD4+ cells into CD45RA+ naive and CD45RA-negative memory subsets was performed. The germline CDR1 and CDR2 sequences are SGHVS and FQNEAQ. The V gene lost 5 bases and the J gene lost 1 base, with 7 bases spanning the gap. The CDR3 covers 13 residues. The receptor comes from a woman in her 30s in good health. The chain uses TRBV7-8 and TRBJ2-3; D gene uncertain. The sequenced material came from naive CD4+ T cells sorted from blood. Regarding subset: CD45RA+ positively selected. The CDR3 loop reads CASSLWGTDTQYF. The CDR3 bases are TGTGCCAGCAGCCTCTGGGGCACAGATACGCAGTATTTT.